This T cell receptor (beta chain) was identified during a study of cytomegalovirus exposure and HLA in healthy donors. Comments on this clone: Antigen unknown.

Sequencing used immunoSEQ multiplex PCR; TCRdb keeps in-frame clones, though not all of them. The data contain more than 90,000 clones, roughly 92% of them seen just once; the ten biggest clones take up 1.1%. The CDR3 totals 19 residues. V shed 1 base and J 0 bases; nucleotides not matched to a gene: 13. The germline CDR1 and CDR2 sequences are SGHDN and FVKESK. Study-wide results and limits: Cytomegalovirus-associated status was assigned to about 170 TCR beta chains. Among the CMV-associated chains, three were confirmed in vitro as specific for CMV antigens.

The sequenced material came from PBMCs. J is TRBJ2-7 and V is TRBV14; TRBD2 matches 9 bases. The receptor comes from a woman in her 30s in good health and CMV-seropositive. CDR3 amino acids: CASSQAVLGLAGISYEQYF. Written as DNA, the CDR3 is TGTGCCAGCAGCCAAGCAGTTCTAGGCCTAGCGGGAATCTCCTACGAGCAGTACTTC.